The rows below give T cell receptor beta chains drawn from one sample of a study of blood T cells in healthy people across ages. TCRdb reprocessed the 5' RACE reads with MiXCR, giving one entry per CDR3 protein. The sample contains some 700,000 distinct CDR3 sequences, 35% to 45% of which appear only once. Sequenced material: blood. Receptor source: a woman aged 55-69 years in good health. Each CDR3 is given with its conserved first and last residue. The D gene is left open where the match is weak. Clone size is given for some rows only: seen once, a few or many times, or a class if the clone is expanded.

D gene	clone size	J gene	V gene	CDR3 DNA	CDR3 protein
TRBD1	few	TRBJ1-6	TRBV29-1	TGCAGCGTAGGGACAGGGAATAATTCACCCCTCCACTTT	CSVGTGNNSPLHF
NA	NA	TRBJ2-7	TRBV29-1	TGCAGCGTCAGCACCTACGAGCAGTACTTC	CSVSTYEQYF
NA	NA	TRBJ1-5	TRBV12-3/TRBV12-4	TGTGCCAGCAGTGGGGATCAAAATCAGCCCCAGCATTTT	CASSGDQNQPQHF
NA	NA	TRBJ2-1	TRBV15	TGTGCCACCAGCAGAGAGGTTTTGGGGGATGAGCAGTTCTTC	CATSREVLGDEQFF
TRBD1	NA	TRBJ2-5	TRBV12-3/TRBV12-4	TGTGCCAGCAGTACCCCGGGACAGCAAGAGACCCAGTACTTC	CASSTPGQQETQYF
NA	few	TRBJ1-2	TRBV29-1	TGCAGCGTTGGAAGCAGGACCGACTATGGCTACACCTTC	CSVGSRTDYGYTF
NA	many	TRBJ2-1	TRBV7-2	TGTGCCAGCATCGATTCGAGCGGGCCAAGCACCCGAAAGACCTACAATGAGCAGTTCTTC	CASIDSSGPSTRKTYNEQFF
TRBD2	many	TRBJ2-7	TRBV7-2	TGTGCCAGCAGCTTCCAAGCGGGGGTAAGCTCCTACGAGCAGTACTTC	CASSFQAGVSSYEQYF
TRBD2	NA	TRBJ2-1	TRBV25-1	TGTGCCAGCAGTATAATGGGAGGGTCCTACAATGAGCAGTTCTTC	CASSIMGGSYNEQFF
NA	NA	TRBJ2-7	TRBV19	TGTGCCAGTAGTCTCCTATTTGGTAGGAGGGCCCACGAGCAGTACTTC	CASSLLFGRRAHEQYF
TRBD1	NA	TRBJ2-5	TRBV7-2	TGTGCCAGCAGCAAAGAAGGGACAGGGAATCGGGATGAGCAGTACTTC	CASSKEGTGNRDEQYF
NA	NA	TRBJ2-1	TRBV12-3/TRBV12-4	TGTGCCAGCAGTTTTCGACAGCTCAATGAGCAGTTCTTC	CASSFRQLNEQFF
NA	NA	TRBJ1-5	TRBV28	TGTGCCAGCAGTTTGACAGGCCATCAGCCCCAGCATTTT	CASSLTGHQPQHF
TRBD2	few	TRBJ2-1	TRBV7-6	TGTGCCAGCAGCTACCTAGCGGGAGTTGCGAATGAGCAGTTCTTC	CASSYLAGVANEQFF
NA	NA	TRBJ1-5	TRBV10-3	TGTGCCATCAGCGGACAGAGGGGTGACCAGCCCCAGCATTTT	CAISGQRGDQPQHF
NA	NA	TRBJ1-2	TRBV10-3	TGTGCCATCAGTGAGAGACAGGCCCCGGGAGGCTACACCTTC	CAISERQAPGGYTF
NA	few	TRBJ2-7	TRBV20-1	TGCAGTGCTAGAGATCTGGGTGGGACTGGGGAGCAGTACTTC	CSARDLGGTGEQYF
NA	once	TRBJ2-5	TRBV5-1	TGCGCCAGCAGCGAGCCCCTGAGAGGGGTCAATGAGCAGTACTTC	CASSEPLRGVNEQYF
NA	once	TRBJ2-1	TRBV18	TGTGCCAGCTCACCATCTCATACCGGGATCGTCGATGAGCAGTTCTTC	CASSPSHTGIVDEQFF
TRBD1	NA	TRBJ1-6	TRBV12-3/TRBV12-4	TGTGCCGGCAGTTTAGAGGACAGGGGCAATTCACCCCTCCACTTT	CAGSLEDRGNSPLHF
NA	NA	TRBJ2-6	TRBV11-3	TGTGCCAGCAGCTTAGTCAATTGGGGGGCAGGACGCTCTGGGGCCAACGTCCTGACTTTC	CASSLVNWGAGRSGANVLTF
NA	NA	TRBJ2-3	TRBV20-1	TGCAGTGCTATGTTGACGGGGGGCTTTTTAGATACGCAGTATTTT	CSAMLTGGFLDTQYF
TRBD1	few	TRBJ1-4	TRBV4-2	TGTGCCAGCAGCCAAGAAAGCGGACAGGGTTTTGAAAAACTGTTTTTT	CASSQESGQGFEKLFF
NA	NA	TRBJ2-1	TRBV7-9	TGTGCCAGCAGCTTAGAGAGGGGGCAGTTCTTC	CASSLERGQFF
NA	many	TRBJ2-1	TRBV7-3	TGTGCCAGCAGCATCAACTACAATGAGCAGTTCTTC	CASSINYNEQFF
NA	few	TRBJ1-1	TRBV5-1	TGCGCCAGCAGGGCCTCAACCGTCGGCACTGAAGCTTTCTTT	CASRASTVGTEAFF
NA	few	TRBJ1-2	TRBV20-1	TGCAGTGCTAGTGGGCAGGGAGGTGGCTACACCTTC	CSASGQGGGYTF
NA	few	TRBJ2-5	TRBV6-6	TGTGCCAGCAGTTACGTGCAGGGGGGTAAGACCCAGTACTTC	CASSYVQGGKTQYF